Sequencing of this TCR beta chain was carried out in a study of cytomegalovirus exposure and HLA in healthy donors. Study overall: As an earlier analysis found, around 190 million T cells yielded about 120 million unique TCR beta sequences.

PCR was performed using 60 Vbeta and 13 Jbeta primers. Produced via immunoSEQ multiplex PCR; TCRdb's table is partial and in-frame only. This sample has about 160,000 clones; roughly nine tenths occur once, and the top ten carry around 0.85%. To note about this clone: What it binds is not known.

This CDR3 has 11 amino acids. In germline, CDR1 is SGHRS, CDR2 YFSETQ. Trimming pared 8 bases from V and 5 bases from J, leaving 11 bases between. Study-wide results and caveats: In an earlier analysis, most TCR beta V segments were productive about 87% or about 30% of the time.

Sequencing was performed on PBMCs. The receptor comes from a woman in her twenties or thirties in good health and CMV-seronegative. V is TRBV5-1 and J is TRBJ2-7; the D gene is possibly TRBD1 (6 bases). DNA of the CDR3: TGCGCCAGTACAGGGTTAAACGAGCAGTACTTC. This gives the protein CASTGLNEQYF. Variable domain in full (rest from reference TRBV5-1 and TRBJ2-7): KAGVTQTPRYLIKTRGQQVTLSCSPISGHRSVSWYQQTPGQGLQFLFEYFSETQRNKGNFPGRFSGRQFSNSRSEMNVSTLELGDSALYLCASTGLNEQYFGPGTRLTVT.